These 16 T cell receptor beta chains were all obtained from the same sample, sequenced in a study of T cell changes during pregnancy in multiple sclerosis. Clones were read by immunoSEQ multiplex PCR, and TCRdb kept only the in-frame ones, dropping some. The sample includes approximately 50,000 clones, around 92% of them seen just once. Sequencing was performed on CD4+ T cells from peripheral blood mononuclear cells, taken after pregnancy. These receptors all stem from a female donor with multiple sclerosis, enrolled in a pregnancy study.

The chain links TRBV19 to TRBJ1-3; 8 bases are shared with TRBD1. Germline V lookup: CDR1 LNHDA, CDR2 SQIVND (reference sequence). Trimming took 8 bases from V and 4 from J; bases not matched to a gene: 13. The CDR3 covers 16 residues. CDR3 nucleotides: TGTGCCAGTGCCTTGGCAGGGGGCGGACGAGGAAACACCATATATTTT. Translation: CASALAGGGRGNTIYF.

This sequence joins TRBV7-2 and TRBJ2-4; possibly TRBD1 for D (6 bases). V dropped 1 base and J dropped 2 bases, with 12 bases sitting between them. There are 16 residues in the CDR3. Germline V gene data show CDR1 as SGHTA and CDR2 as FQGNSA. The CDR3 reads CASSLVRQGTKNIQYF. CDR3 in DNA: TGTGCCAGCAGCTTAGTTCGCCAGGGGACCAAAAACATTCAGTACTTC. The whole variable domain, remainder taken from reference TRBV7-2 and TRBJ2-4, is GAGVSQSPSNKVTEKGKDVELRCDPISGHTALYWYRQSLGQGLEFLIYFQGNSAPDKSGLPSDRFSAERTGGSVSTLTIQRTQQEDSAVYLCASSLVRQGTKNIQYFGAGTRLSVL.

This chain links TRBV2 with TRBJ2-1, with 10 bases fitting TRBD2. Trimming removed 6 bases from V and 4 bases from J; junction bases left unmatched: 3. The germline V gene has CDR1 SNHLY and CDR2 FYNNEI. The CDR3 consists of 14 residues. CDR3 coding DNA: TGTGCCAGCAGACCGGGACTAGCGTACAATGAGCAGTTCTTC. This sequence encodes CASRPGLAYNEQFF.

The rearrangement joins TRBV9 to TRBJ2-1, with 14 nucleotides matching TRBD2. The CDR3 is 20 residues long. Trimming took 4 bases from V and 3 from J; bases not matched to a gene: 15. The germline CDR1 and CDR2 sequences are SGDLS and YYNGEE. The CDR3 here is CASSSHTGLAGGGNYNEQFF. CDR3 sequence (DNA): TGTGCCAGCAGCTCCCACACCGGACTAGCGGGAGGTGGGAACTACAATGAGCAGTTCTTC.

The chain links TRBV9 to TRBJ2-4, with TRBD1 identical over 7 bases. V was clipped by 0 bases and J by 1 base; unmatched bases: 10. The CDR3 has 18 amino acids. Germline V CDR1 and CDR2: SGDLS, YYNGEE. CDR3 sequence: CASSVGLSKTGAKNIQYF. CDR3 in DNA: TGTGCCAGCAGCGTAGGGCTTTCAAAGACAGGGGCCAAAAACATTCAGTACTTC.

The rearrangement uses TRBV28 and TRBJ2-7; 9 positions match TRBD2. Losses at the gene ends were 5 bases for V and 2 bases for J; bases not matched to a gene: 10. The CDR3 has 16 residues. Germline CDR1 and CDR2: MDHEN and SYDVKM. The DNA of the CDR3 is TGTGCCAGCAGTCCGCCCCGGGCGGGAGGGACCTACGAGCAGTACTTC. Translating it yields CASSPPRAGGTYEQYF.

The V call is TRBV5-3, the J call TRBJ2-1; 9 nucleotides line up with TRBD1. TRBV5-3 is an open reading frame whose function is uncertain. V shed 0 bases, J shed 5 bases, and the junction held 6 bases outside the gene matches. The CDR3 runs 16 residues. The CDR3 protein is CARSLGWRQGDNEQFF. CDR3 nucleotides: TGTGCCAGAAGCTTGGGTTGGAGACAGGGGGACAATGAGCAGTTCTTC.

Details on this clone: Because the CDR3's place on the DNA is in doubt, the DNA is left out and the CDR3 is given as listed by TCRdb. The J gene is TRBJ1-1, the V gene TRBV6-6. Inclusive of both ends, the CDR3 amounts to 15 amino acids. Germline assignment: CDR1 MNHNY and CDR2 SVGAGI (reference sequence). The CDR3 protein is CASSSSGGRIPEAFF.

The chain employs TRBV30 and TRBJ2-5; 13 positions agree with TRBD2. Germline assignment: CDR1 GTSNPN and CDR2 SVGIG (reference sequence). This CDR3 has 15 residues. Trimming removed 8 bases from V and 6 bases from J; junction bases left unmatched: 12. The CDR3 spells CARPGLAGPAQTQYF. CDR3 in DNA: TGTGCCAGACCGGGACTAGCGGGACCCGCGCAGACCCAGTACTTC.

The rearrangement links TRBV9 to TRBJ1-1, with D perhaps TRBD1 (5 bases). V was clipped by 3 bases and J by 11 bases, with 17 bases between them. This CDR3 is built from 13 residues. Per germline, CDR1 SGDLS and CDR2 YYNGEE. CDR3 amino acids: CASSAWAGTNAFF. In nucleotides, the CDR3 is TGTGCCAGCAGCGCCTGGGCGGGGACCAACGCTTTCTTT.

This CDR3 is CASSGGLAGRTKGETQYF. CDR3 bases: TGTGCCAGCAGTGGGGGTTTAGCGGGACGAACGAAAGGAGAGACCCAGTACTTC. The V gene is TRBV25-1, the J gene TRBJ2-5; 8 bases line up with TRBD2. CDR1 and CDR2 from the germline V gene are MGHDK and SYGVNS. The V gene end was trimmed by 4 bases and the J gene end by 4 bases; junction bases not matched to a gene: 17. The CDR3 consists of 18 residues. The variable domain in full, with the rest retrieved from reference TRBV25-1 and TRBJ2-5, is EADIYQTPRYLVIGTGKKITLECSQTMGHDKMYWYQQDPGMELHLIHYSYGVNSTEKGDLSSESTVSRIRTEHFPLTLESARPSHTSQYLCASSGGLAGRTKGETQYFGPGTRLLVL.

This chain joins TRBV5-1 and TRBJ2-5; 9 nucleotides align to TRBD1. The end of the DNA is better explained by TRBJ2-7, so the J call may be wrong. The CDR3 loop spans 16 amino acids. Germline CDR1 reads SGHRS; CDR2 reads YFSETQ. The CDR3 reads CASSTVLTGGFGEQYF. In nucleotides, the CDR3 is TGCGCCAGCAGCACCGTCCTGACAGGGGGGTTCGGCGAGCAGTACTTC.

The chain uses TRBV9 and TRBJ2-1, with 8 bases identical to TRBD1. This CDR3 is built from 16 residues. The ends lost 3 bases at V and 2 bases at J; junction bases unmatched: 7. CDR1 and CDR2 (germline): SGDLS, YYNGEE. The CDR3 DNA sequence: TGTGCCAGCAGCGCACAAACAGGGGGGCCCTACAATGAGCAGTTCTTC. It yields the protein CASSAQTGGPYNEQFF.

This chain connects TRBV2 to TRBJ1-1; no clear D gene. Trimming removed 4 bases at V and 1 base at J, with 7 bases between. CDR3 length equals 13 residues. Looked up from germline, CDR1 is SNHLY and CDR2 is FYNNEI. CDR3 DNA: TGTGCCAGCAGTGTAGACACGAACACTGAAGCTTTCTTT. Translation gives CASSVDTNTEAFF.

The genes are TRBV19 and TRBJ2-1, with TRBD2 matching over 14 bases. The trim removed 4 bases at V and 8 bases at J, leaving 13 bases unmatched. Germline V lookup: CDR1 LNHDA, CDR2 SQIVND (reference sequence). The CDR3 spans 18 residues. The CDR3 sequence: CASSKIPGTSGSKDEQFF. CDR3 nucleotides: TGTGCCAGTAGTAAGATACCCGGGACTAGCGGGAGCAAGGATGAGCAGTTCTTC.

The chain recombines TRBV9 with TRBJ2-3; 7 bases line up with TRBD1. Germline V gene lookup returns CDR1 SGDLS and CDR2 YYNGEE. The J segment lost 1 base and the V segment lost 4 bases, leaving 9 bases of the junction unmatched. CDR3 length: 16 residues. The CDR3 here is CASSPNTGVGTDTQYF. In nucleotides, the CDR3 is TGTGCCAGCAGCCCCAACACAGGGGTTGGCACAGATACGCAGTATTTT. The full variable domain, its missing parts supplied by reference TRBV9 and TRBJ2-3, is DSGVTQTPKHLITATGQRVTLRCSPRSGDLSVYWYQQSLDQGLQFLIQYYNGEERAKGNILERFSAQQFPDLHSELNLSSLELGDSALYFCASSPNTGVGTDTQYFGPGTRLTVL.